The sequence of this T cell receptor beta chain was determined in a study of blood T cell repertoires in COVID-19 (dated by TCRdb to between 2020 and 2021). In terms of the full investigation: Samples covering the acute and convalescent phases of COVID-19 were provided by collaborators in the United States, Italy and Spain. Where available, HLA class I and class II types were taken from metadata supplied by the sample provider and were not determined by assay-based typing. Samples were obtained from the ongoing ImmuneRACE study (first 160 participants) and from over 1,000 subjects provided by 6 global collaborators. The repertoires were released in a freely available public database meant as a resource for research on the immune response to SARS-CoV-2. Nearly every sample came with metadata listing a de-identified subject ID, COVID-19 status, age in years and sex. The dataset comprised deeply sampled blood TCRbeta repertoires from subjects exposed to, actively infected with, or recovered from COVID-19. The prospective study material was composed of cDNA or gDNA derived from T cells, B-cell-depleted T cells, or PBMCs.

Reading from cysteine to phenylalanine, the CDR3 counts 12 amino acids. Left in the record is the CDR3 DNA by itself, 36 bases read in frame from the first base. V lost 5 bases and J lost 10 bases; the stretch between them is 14 bases long. The germline V gene (reference sequence) gives CDR1 as LGHDT and CDR2 as YNNKEL. Whole blood was collected in K2EDTA tubes by collaborating institutions according to the institutions' own protocols. For TCRbeta analysis, collaborator samples were shipped as frozen whole blood, as isolated PBMCs, or as DNA extracted from either sample type. Concerning this clone: The antigen it binds to is not known. No base quality values were provided; no much bigger clone lies one nucleotide off.

The study at large found these results: Clinical and demographic metadata were provided uncurated, with the amount varying by source and participant.

TCRbeta CDR3 regions were amplified from genomic DNA by means of the immunoSEQ Assay, a bias-controlled multiplex PCR. The study's processing was this. Nucleated cell counts per sample were estimated from amplification of reference gene primers within the assay. To quantify the absolute abundance of each unique TCRbeta CDR3 rearrangement, sequence reads were collapsed and filtered. For each sample, productive Simpson clonality was calculated as the square root of Simpson's diversity index over productive rearrangements. What TCRdb holds here is the immuneACCESS table cut down to in-frame rearrangements. Part of the clones is not present; checked against another copy, under half of the missing clones reflect an unresolved V gene, and the others are unexplained. V and J calls and clone size come straight from that table; D and trimming were deduced from the DNA. This sample holds 190,000 or so clones; around 87% were observed only once. 2.7% of the sample is held by the ten biggest clonotypes.

The sequencing sample was made of peripheral blood. The chain is made from TRBV3-1 (or the pseudogene TRBV3-2) and TRBJ1-1; matching of 5 bases hints at TRBD1 as the D gene. The source is a man aged 40-49 years with active or convalescent COVID-19. CDR3 loop: CASSGGGGAAFF. The DNA sequence is TGTGCCAGCAGCGGCGGGGGGGGAGCAGCTTTCTTT.